These T cell receptor beta chains were read from a single sample in a study of patients and donors after allogeneic stem cell transplantation. TCRdb re-called the RT-PCR reads with MiXCR, one entry per CDR3 protein. The table lists about 200,000 distinct CDR3 sequences, around 41% of them singletons. The sample was blood, either unsorted or a sorted T cell fraction (not recorded which). These receptors were collected from a human donor who was either an allogeneic HSCT recipient or a stem cell or donor lymphocyte infusion donor (not recorded which). It is not recorded whose cells these are; they may come from a transplant donor. CDR3s include the opening cysteine and the closing phenylalanine or tryptophan. Each record gives: D gene, clone size, V gene, J gene, CDR3 protein, CDR3 DNA. The D gene is left open where the match is weak. Size is omitted from some rows. Given values are once, few, many or a class for expanded clones.

.	.	TRBV6-5	TRBJ2-1	CASSYGDTIYNEQFF	TGTGCCAGCAGTTACGGGGACACCATCTACAATGAGCAGTTCTTC
.	.	TRBV19	TRBJ1-1	CASSMAGIEAFF	TGTGCCAGTAGTATGGCGGGGATTGAAGCTTTCTTT
.	few	TRBV10-2	TRBJ2-5	CASSESSSETQYF	TGCGCCAGCAGTGAGTCGAGCTCAGAGACCCAGTACTTC
.	few	TRBV12-3/TRBV12-4	TRBJ1-1	CASSPVSSTEAFF	TGTGCCAGCAGCCCGGTAAGCAGCACTGAAGCTTTCTTT
.	.	TRBV12-5	TRBJ1-2	CASGHPPLTGFHYGYTF	TGTGCTAGTGGTCACCCCCCGCTAACCGGGTTTCACTATGGCTACACCTTC
.	.	TRBV10-3	TRBJ1-4	CAISEGGEANEKLFF	TGTGCCATCAGTGAAGGGGGGGAAGCTAATGAAAAACTGTTTTTT
.	few	TRBV11-2	TRBJ1-1	CASRRLEGTLLPRAFF	TGTGCCAGCCGCCGATTAGAGGGGACTCTTCTTCCGCGGGCTTTCTTT
.	few	TRBV30	TRBJ2-1	CAWSPRDEQFF	TGTGCCTGGAGTCCACGGGATGAGCAGTTCTTC
.	.	TRBV28	TRBJ1-4	CASRVRSYRSEKLFF	TGTGCCAGCAGGGTGAGATCCTATCGAAGTGAAAAACTGTTTTTT
.	few	TRBV12-3/TRBV12-4	TRBJ2-1	CASSFAGQNNEQFF	TGTGCCAGCAGCTTTGCTGGACAGAACAATGAGCAGTTCTTC
.	few	TRBV7-9	TRBJ1-2	CASSRREGGYGYTF	TGTGCCAGCAGCCGTCGAGAGGGCGGCTATGGCTACACCTTC
.	.	TRBV2	TRBJ1-3	CASSVSGTPSGNTIYF	TGTGCCAGCAGTGTTTCTGGGACTCCCTCTGGAAACACCATATATTTT
.	.	TRBV21-1	TRBJ2-3	CASSKGRRPFPSRGTDTQYF	TGTGCCAGCAGCAAGGGCAGGAGGCCCTTCCCCTCCCGAGGCACAGATACGCAGTATTTT
TRBD2	.	TRBV7-2	TRBJ2-1	CASSFAGGRGSEQFF	TGTGCCAGCAGCTTTGCGGGAGGCCGTGGAAGTGAGCAGTTCTTC
.	once	TRBV18	TRBJ1-1	CASSPWGIGAEAFF	TGTGCCAGCTCACCCTGGGGGATAGGCGCTGAAGCTTTCTTT
.	.	TRBV28	TRBJ1-1	CASSSPPGPNTEAFF	TGTGCCAGCAGTTCCCCCCCGGGCCCTAACACTGAAGCTTTCTTT
.	.	TRBV12-3/TRBV12-4	TRBJ1-1	CASSFKGSGTEAFF	TGTGCCAGCAGTTTTAAGGGTTCAGGGACTGAAGCTTTCTTT
TRBD1	.	TRBV7-2	TRBJ2-1	CASSHTGDRVRNEQFF	TGTGCCAGCAGCCACACGGGGGACAGGGTAAGGAATGAGCAGTTCTTC
.	few	TRBV28	TRBJ2-3	CAHRRALIPPGTDTQYF	TGTGCCCACCGCCGGGCCCTAATTCCCCCCGGCACAGATACGCAGTATTTT
TRBD2	.	TRBV15	TRBJ2-7	CATSRDIMTSPTSSYEQYF	TGTGCCACCAGCAGAGATATCATGACTAGCCCCACGAGCTCCTACGAGCAGTACTTC
.	.	TRBV12-1	TRBJ2-7	CASSPPARDTSISYEQYF	TGTGCCAGCAGCCCCCCGGCCCGGGACACCAGCATCTCCTACGAGCAGTACTTC
.	.	TRBV4-3	TRBJ1-2	CASSQGGWGSYGYTF	TGCGCCAGCAGCCAAGGGGGTTGGGGTTCCTATGGCTACACCTTC
.	.	TRBV6-6	TRBJ2-2	CASSIVTGELFF	TGTGCCAGCAGCATAGTCACCGGGGAGCTGTTTTTT
.	.	TRBV2	TRBJ2-6	CASTIGIGPSGANVLTF	TGTGCCAGCACCATCGGGATAGGGCCCTCTGGGGCCAACGTCCTGACTTTC
TRBD2	.	TRBV6-2/TRBV6-3	TRBJ2-7	CASTLRPSGVYEQYF	TGTGCCAGCACCCTACGGCCTAGCGGAGTATACGAGCAGTACTTC
TRBD1	.	TRBV4-3	TRBJ1-5	CASSQERQGQPQHF	TGCGCCAGCAGCCAAGAGCGACAGGGACAGCCCCAGCATTTT
TRBD2	few	TRBV12-3/TRBV12-4	TRBJ2-3	CASSPVAGGDTQYF	TGTGCCAGCAGTCCAGTAGCGGGAGGAGATACGCAGTATTTT
TRBD1	.	TRBV13	TRBJ2-1	CASSLAEDRGYNEQFF	TGTGCCAGCAGCTTAGCTGAGGACAGGGGATACAATGAGCAGTTCTTC
TRBD2	.	TRBV6-5	TRBJ2-1	CASSYASGRSNEQFF	TGTGCCAGCAGTTATGCTAGCGGGAGGAGCAATGAGCAGTTCTTC
.	.	TRBV9	TRBJ1-1	CASSVDLVTPLHFF	TGTGCCAGCAGCGTAGATTTGGTGACACCACTTCATTTCTTT
TRBD2	few	TRBV4-3	TRBJ2-1	CASSGGTSGRNEQFF	TGCGCCAGCAGCGGGGGGACTAGCGGGAGAAATGAGCAGTTCTTC
TRBD2	few	TRBV12-3/TRBV12-4	TRBJ2-7	CASRSHSGTRGSSYEQYF	TGTGCCAGCAGATCCCATAGCGGGACGAGGGGTAGCTCCTACGAGCAGTACTTC
.	.	TRBV12-3/TRBV12-4	TRBJ2-7	CASSPGTIYEQYF	TGTGCCAGCAGTCCTGGGACCATTTACGAGCAGTACTTC
.	.	TRBV12-3/TRBV12-4	TRBJ1-1	CASSSRPGGTEAFF	TGTGCCAGCAGTTCCAGGCCGGGGGGGACTGAAGCTTTCTTT
TRBD2	.	TRBV30	TRBJ2-2	CAWSVLAANTGELFF	TGTGCCTGGAGTGTCCTAGCGGCGAACACCGGGGAGCTGTTTTTT
TRBD2	.	TRBV11-2	TRBJ2-1	CASSVTSGSYEQFF	TGTGCCAGCAGCGTGACTAGCGGGAGCTATGAGCAGTTCTTC
.	few	TRBV11-1	TRBJ2-1	CASSLLRGDNEQFF	TGTGCCAGCAGCTTATTGCGAGGAGACAATGAGCAGTTCTTC
TRBD2	.	TRBV5-1	TRBJ2-1	CASSLAVAGGLSKFF	TGCGCCAGCAGCTTGGCCGTAGCGGGAGGGTTATCGAAGTTCTTC
.	.	TRBV7-3	TRBJ2-1	CASSLTDEQFF	TGTGCCAGCAGCTTAACAGATGAGCAGTTCTTC
.	many	TRBV7-2	TRBJ1-5	CASSPGARNQPQHF	TGTGCCAGCAGCCCAGGTGCTCGGAATCAGCCCCAGCATTTT
TRBD1	.	TRBV7-9	TRBJ1-2	CASSYGQGGPYGYTF	TGTGCCAGCAGCTACGGACAGGGTGGCCCCTATGGCTACACCTTC
TRBD2	.	TRBV28	TRBJ2-7	CASSLRTSGYEQYF	TGTGCCAGCAGTTTAAGGACTAGCGGCTACGAGCAGTACTTC
.	.	TRBV12-3/TRBV12-4	TRBJ1-4	CASRGSATNEKLFF	TGTGCCAGTCGGGGGTCTGCAACTAATGAAAAACTGTTTTTT
.	few	TRBV5-1	TRBJ1-2	CASSFGQGADTF	.